This TCR beta chain was found in a study of blood T cell repertoires in COVID-19. As for the study in general: Samples representing acute and convalescent COVID-19 were sourced from the United States, Italy and Spain. Sources were T cells, B-cell-depleted T cells, or PBMCs; the material itself was cDNA or gDNA.

The CDR3 contains 16 residues. Per germline, CDR1 SGHRS and CDR2 YFSETQ. V dropped 1 base and J dropped 0; count of bases not matched to a gene: 4. Clones were sequenced by immunoSEQ multiplex PCR, and TCRdb holds only the in-frame ones, with some missing. The sample holds approximately 300,000 clones, more than 75% seen once. The chain joins TRBV5-1 to TRBJ1-5; 7 positions agree with TRBD1. Material for sequencing was peripheral blood. The receptor's source is a woman aged 45-59 years with acute or convalescent COVID-19. The CDR3 loop is CASSLTGVYSNQPQHF. The CDR3 bases are TGCGCCAGCAGCTTGACAGGGGTCTATAGCAATCAGCCCCAGCATTTT. Complete variable domain (other parts from reference TRBV5-1 and TRBJ1-5): KAGVTQTPRYLIKTRGQQVTLSCSPISGHRSVSWYQQTPGQGLQFLFEYFSETQRNKGNFPGRFSGRQFSNSRSEMNVSTLELGDSALYLCASSLTGVYSNQPQHFGDGTRLSIL.